This T cell receptor (beta chain) derives from a study of CD8+ T cells in alopecia areata. Study-level results: The study found TCR sharing across patients less clear than in mice, possibly for HLA reasons. Lesional scalp, especially alopecia totalis/universalis, showed higher clonality than normal scalp. Scalp samples also contribute reads from the resident alphabeta T cells found in normal skin.

As concerns this clone: What it binds is unknown.

Trimming cost V 3 bases and J 4 bases, with 8 bases left between them. The CDR3 extends over 13 amino acids. Germline lookup yields CDR1 SGHVS and CDR2 FQNEAQ. Extracted from the samples, RNA was reverse transcribed into cDNA to serve as the sequencing template. Assay used: immunoSEQ multiplex PCR; TCRdb lists only in-frame clones, some missing. The sample lists 90,000 to 150,000 clones; roughly 68% were seen once. V is TRBV7-8 and J is TRBJ2-3, with no clear D. Input material: CD4+ T cells sorted from blood. The clonotype comes from a human donor in good health. The CDR3 DNA follows: TGTGCCAGCAGCTTGGGGTTGGCAGATACGCAGTATTTT. Its protein is CASSLGLADTQYF.